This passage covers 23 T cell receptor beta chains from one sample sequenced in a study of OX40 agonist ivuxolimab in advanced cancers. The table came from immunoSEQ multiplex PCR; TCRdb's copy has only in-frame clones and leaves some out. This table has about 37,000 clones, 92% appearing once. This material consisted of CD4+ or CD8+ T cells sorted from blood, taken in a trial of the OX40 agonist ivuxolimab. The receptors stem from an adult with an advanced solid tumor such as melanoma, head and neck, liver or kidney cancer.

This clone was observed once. In DNA form, the CDR3 reads TGTGCCAGCAGCTTAGTGGACAGGGTCAGCACAGATACGCAGTATTTT. Its protein is CASSLVDRVSTDTQYF. The chain uses TRBV7-6 and TRBJ2-3, with 8 bases aligning to TRBD1. Per the germline V gene, CDR1 is SGHVS and CDR2 is FNYEAQ. The CDR3 runs 16 residues. V lost 1 base and J lost 0; bases outside the gene matches: 3.

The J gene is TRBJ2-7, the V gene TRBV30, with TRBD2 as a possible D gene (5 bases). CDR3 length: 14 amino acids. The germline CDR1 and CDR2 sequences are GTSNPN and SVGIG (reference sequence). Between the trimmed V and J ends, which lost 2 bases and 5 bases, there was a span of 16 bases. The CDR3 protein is CAWSIIGELDEQYF. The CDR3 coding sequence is TGTGCCTGGAGTATTATCGGGGAGTTGGACGAGCAGTACTTC.

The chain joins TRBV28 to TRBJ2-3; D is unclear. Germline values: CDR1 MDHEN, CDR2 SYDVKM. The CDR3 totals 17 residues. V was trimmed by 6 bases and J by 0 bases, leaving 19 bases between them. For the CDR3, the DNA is TGTGCCAGCAGATCCAGTCCTTTGGTGCTCAGCACAGATACGCAGTATTTT. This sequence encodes CASRSSPLVLSTDTQYF.

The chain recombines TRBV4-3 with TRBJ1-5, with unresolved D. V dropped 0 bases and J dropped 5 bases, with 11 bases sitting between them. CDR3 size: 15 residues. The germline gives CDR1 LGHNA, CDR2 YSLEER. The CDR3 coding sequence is TGCGCCAGCAGCCAAGAAGAGGGAGATGATCAGCCCCAGCATTTT. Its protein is CASSQEEGDDQPQHF.

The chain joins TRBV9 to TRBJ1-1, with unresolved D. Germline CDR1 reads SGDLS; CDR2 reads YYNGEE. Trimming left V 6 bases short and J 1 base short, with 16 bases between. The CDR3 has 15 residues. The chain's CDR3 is CASNLQGLANTEAFF. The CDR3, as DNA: TGTGCCAGCAACCTCCAAGGACTTGCGAACACTGAAGCTTTCTTT.

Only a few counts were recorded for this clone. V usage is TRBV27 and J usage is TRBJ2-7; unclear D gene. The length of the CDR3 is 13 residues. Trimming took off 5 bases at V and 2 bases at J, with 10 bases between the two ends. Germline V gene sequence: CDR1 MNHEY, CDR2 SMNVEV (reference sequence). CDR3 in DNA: TGTGCCAGCAGTCCGCCTGAGGCCTACGAGCAGTACTTC. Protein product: CASSPPEAYEQYF.

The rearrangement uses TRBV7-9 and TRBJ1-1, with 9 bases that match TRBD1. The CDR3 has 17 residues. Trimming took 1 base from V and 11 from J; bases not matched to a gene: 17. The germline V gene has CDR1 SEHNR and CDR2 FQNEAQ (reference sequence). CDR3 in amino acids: CASSLVDRGKKGWRAFF. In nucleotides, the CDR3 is TGTGCCAGCAGCTTAGTGGACAGGGGCAAAAAGGGGTGGAGGGCTTTCTTT.

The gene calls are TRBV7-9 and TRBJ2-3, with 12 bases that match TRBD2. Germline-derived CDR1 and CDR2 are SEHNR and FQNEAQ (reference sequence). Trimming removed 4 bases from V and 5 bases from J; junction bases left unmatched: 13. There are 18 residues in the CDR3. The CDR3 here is CASSSTFLAGGPVDTQYF. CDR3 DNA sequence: TGTGCCAGCAGCTCAACATTCCTAGCGGGAGGGCCGGTAGATACGCAGTATTTT.

CDR3 protein: CASSLRQGLLNTEAFF. The CDR3 bases are TGTGCCAGCAGCCTCAGACAGGGGCTACTGAACACTGAAGCTTTCTTT. V gene TRBV7-2 combines with J gene TRBJ1-1; 8 nucleotides agree with TRBD1. V shed 5 bases and J 0 bases; nucleotides not matched to a gene: 8. CDR1 and CDR2 from the germline V gene are SGHTA and FQGNSA. This CDR3 is 16 amino acids long.

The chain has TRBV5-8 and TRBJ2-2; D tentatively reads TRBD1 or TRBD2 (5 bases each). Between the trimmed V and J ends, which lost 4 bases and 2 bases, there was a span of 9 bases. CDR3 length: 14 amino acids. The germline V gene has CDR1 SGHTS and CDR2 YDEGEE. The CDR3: CASSEGPNTGELFF. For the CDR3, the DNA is TGTGCCAGCAGCGAGGGACCAAACACCGGGGAGCTGTTTTTT.

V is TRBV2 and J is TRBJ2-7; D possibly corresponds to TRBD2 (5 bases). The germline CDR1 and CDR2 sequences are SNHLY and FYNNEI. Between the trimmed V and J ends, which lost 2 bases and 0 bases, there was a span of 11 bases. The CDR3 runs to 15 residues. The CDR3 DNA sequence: TGTGCCAGCAGTGAATCTAGCTCTTACTCCTACGAGCAGTACTTC. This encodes CASSESSSYSYEQYF.

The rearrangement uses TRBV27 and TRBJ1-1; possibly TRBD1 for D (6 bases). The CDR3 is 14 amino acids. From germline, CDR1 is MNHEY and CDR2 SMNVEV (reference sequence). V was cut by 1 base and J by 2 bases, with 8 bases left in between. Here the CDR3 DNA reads TGTGCCAGCAGTTTATTGGACAGCAACACTGAAGCTTTCTTT. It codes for CASSLLDSNTEAFF.

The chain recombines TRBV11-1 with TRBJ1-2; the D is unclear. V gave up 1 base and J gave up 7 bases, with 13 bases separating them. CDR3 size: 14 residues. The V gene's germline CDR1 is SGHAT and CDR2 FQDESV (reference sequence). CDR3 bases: TGTGCCAGCAGCTTAGTAGGTCAGGAGGGTGGCTACACCTTC. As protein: CASSLVGQEGGYTF.

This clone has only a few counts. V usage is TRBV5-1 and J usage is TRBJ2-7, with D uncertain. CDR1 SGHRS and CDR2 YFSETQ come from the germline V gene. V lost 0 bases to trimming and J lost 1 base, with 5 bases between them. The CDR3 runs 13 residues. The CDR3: CASSLGASYEQYF. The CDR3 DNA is TGCGCCAGCAGCTTGGGGGCATCCTACGAGCAGTACTTC.

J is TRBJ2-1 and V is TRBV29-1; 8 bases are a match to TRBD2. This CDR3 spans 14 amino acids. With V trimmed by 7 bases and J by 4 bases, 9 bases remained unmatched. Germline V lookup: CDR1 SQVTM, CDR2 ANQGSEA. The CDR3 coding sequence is TGCAGCGGACTTAGCGGGACGCGATACAATGAGCAGTTCTTC. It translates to CSGLSGTRYNEQFF.

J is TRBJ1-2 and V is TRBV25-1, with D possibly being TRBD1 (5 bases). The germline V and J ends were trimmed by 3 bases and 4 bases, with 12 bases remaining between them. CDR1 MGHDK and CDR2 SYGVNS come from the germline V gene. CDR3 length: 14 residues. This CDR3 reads CASSDFQGLYGYTF. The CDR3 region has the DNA TGTGCCAGCAGTGATTTCCAGGGACTCTATGGCTACACCTTC.

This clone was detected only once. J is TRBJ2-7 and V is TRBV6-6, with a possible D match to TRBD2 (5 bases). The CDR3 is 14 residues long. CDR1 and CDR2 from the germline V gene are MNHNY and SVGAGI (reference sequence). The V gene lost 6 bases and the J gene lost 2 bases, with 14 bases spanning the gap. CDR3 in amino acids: CASSSEAVTYEQYF. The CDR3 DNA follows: TGTGCCAGCAGCTCGGAGGCCGTTACCTACGAGCAGTACTTC.

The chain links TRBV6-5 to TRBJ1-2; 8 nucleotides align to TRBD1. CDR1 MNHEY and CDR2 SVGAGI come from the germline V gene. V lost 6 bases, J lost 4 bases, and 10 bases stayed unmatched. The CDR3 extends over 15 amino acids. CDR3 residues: CASSTLQGESYGYTF. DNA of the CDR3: TGTGCCAGCAGCACTCTACAGGGGGAGAGCTATGGCTACACCTTC.

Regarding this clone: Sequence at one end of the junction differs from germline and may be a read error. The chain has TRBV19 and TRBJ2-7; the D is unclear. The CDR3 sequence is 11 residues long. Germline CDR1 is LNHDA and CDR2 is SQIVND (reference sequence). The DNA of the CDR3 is TGTGCCACTAGTTCCGGCTACGAGCAGTACTTC. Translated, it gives CATSSGYEQYF.

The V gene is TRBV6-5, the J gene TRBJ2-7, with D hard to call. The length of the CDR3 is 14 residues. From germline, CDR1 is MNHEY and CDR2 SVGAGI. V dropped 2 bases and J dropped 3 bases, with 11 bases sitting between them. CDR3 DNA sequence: TGTGCCAGCAGTTACGGAGATAAGGACTACGAGCAGTACTTC. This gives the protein CASSYGDKDYEQYF.

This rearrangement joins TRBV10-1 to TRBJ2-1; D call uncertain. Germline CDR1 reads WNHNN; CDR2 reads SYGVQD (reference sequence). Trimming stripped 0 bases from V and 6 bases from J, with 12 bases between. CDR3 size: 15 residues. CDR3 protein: CASSESKSRFNEQFF. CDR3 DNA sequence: TGCGCCAGCAGTGAGTCGAAGAGTCGGTTCAATGAGCAGTTCTTC.

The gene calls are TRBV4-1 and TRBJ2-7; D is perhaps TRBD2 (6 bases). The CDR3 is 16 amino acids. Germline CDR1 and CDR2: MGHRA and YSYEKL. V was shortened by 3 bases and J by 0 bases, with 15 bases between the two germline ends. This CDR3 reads CASSHVLGGGSYEQYF. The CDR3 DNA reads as TGCGCCAGCAGCCACGTACTTGGGGGAGGCTCCTACGAGCAGTACTTC.

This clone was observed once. This CDR3 is CASSLGVWGNYGYTF. The CDR3 DNA is TGTGCCAGCAGTTTAGGGGTTTGGGGGAACTATGGCTACACCTTC. V and J are TRBV28 and TRBJ1-2; D is perhaps TRBD1 (5 bases). This CDR3 has 15 residues. V was pared by 2 bases and J by 2 bases, with 12 bases between. From germline, CDR1 is MDHEN and CDR2 SYDVKM.